What follows are 7 T cell receptor beta chains derived from one specimen sequenced in a study of T cell repertoires in aging, cancer and after chemotherapy. Rearranged V-D-J TRB sequences were amplified with a mixed TRB-A/B primer pool. MiXCR, applied by TCRdb to the multiplex PCR reads, yields one record per CDR3 protein. This sample carries 10,000 to 15,000 distinct CDR3 sequences, around 30% of them seen once, and the ten largest clones take more than 9%. Peripheral blood genomic DNA, not sorted cells or RNA, was the template. The sequencing sample was made of blood. The source of these receptors is a human donor with a blood cancer.

This clonotype came up many times. The CDR3 nucleotides are TGTGCCACCAGCAAACCGGGACAATCGGAAAAACTGTTTTTT. This codes for CATSKPGQSEKLFF. The chain couples TRBV15 to TRBJ1-4; TRBD1 might be the D (6 bases). CDR1 and CDR2 (germline): LNHNV, YYDKDF (reference sequence). The CDR3 length is 14 residues. The V end lost 4 bases, the J end lost 8 bases, and 14 bases lay between the germline ends.

This chain connects TRBV13 to TRBJ2-7, with 7 positions matching TRBD1. Germline V CDR1 and CDR2: PRHDT, FYEKMQ (reference sequence). This CDR3 is 14 amino acids long. The ends lost 10 bases at V and 5 bases at J; junction bases unmatched: 14. CDR3 residues: CATSDSAQGDEQYF. The CDR3 nucleotides read TGTGCCACCAGTGATTCGGCGCAGGGGGACGAGCAGTACTTC.

By share, this clonotype counts as medium-sized. This chain links TRBV29-1 with TRBJ2-1; D ambiguous. CDR1 and CDR2 (germline): SQVTM, ANQGSEA. The CDR3 runs to 15 residues. V was pared by 1 base and J by 0 bases, with 10 bases between. The DNA of the CDR3 is TGCAGCGTTGAAGGGGAAGAAGTCTCCTACAATGAGCAGTTCTTC. Translation: CSVEGEEVSYNEQFF.

This clonotype was counted a few times. The V and J genes are TRBV5-6 and TRBJ2-7, with TRBD1 identical over 10 bases. The CDR3 runs 15 residues. With 3 bases clipped from V and 3 bases from J, the junction kept 6 bases outside the gene matches. From germline, CDR1 is SGHDT and CDR2 YYEEEE. CDR3 sequence: CASSYTGTGVYEQYV. CDR3 in DNA: TGTGCCAGCAGCTATACCGGGACAGGGGTCTACGAGCAGTACGTC.

By share of the sample, this clonotype is medium-sized. The rearrangement joins TRBV6-5 to TRBJ2-2; D could derive from TRBD1 or TRBD2 (6 bases each). Between the trimmed V and J ends, which lost 7 bases and 6 bases, there was a span of 18 bases. There are 15 residues in the CDR3. The germline CDR1 and CDR2 sequences are MNHEY and SVGAGI. The CDR3, as DNA: TGTGCCAGCAATTCCGGGGGCCCTTGGGCCGGGGAGCTGTTTTTT. Amino acids: CASNSGGPWAGELFF.

In its sample, this clonotype is medium-sized (0.01 to 0.1%). V gene TRBV19 combines with J gene TRBJ1-6; D unclear. The CDR3 runs 18 residues. Germline CDR1 reads LNHDA; CDR2 reads SQIVND (reference sequence). V gave up 3 bases and J gave up 4 bases, with 19 bases separating them. The CDR3 DNA reads TGTGCCAGTAGTATTGCTCCGTCCCCCGCCTCATATAATTCACCCCTCCACTTT. This translates into CASSIAPSPASYNSPLHF.

CDR3 residues: CASSYSRTLRGTEAFF. CDR3 coding DNA: TGTGCCAGCAGTTACTCGAGGACACTCCGGGGCACTGAAGCTTTCTTT. The gene calls are TRBV6-5 and TRBJ1-1, with D possibly being TRBD1 (5 bases). Trimming removed 0 bases from V and 4 bases from J, with 15 bases in between. CDR3 length: 16 residues. Germline CDR1 reads MNHEY; CDR2 reads SVGAGI.